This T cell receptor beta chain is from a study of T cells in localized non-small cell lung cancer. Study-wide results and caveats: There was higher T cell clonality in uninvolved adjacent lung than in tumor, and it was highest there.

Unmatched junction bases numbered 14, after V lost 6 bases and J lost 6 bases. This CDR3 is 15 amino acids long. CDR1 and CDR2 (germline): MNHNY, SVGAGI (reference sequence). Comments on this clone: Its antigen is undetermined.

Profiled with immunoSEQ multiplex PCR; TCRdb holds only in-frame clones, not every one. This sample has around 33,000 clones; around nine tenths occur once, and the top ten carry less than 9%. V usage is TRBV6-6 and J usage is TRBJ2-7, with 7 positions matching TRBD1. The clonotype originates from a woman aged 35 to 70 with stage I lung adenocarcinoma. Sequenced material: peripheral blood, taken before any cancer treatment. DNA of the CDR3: TGTGCCAGCAGAGAACAGGGGTACCCCCGCTCCGAGCAGTACTTC. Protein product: CASREQGYPRSEQYF.